This is a list of T cell receptor beta chains from one sample in a study of cytomegalovirus exposure and HLA in healthy donors. Sequencing was performed with immunoSEQ multiplex PCR; in TCRdb, only in-frame clones are kept and a portion is missing. The sample shows fewer than 80,000 clones, 75% to 80% of them seen only once. Sequencing used PBMCs. All receptors derive from a man aged 18 to 29 in good health and CMV-seronegative. Each CDR3 is given with its conserved first and last residue. The D gene is left open where the match is weak. Clone size is not always given. Where it is, it says once, few, many or a class for expanded clones.

few	TRBV6-5	TRBD1	TRBJ1-1	TGTGCCAGCAGTTACTGGGGACAGGGTGAAACTGAAGCTTTCTTT	CASSYWGQGETEAFF
NA	TRBV2	TRBD1	TRBJ1-3	TGTGCCAGCAGTCCTACAGGGGGCTCTGGAAACACCATATATTTT	CASSPTGGSGNTIYF
NA	TRBV5-1	TRBD1	TRBJ2-3	TGCGCCAGCAGCTTGGGTGACAGGGGGCGCACAGATACGCAGTATTTT	CASSLGDRGRTDTQYF
NA	TRBV6-5	TRBD2	TRBJ2-2	TGTGCCAGCAGTTACTCGACTAGCGGGGAGGGGGAGCTGTTTTTT	CASSYSTSGEGELFF
NA	TRBV5-1	NA	TRBJ2-6	TGCGCCAGCAGCTTGCGGGCCCTCTCTGGGGCCAACGTCCTGATTTTC	CASSLRALSGANVLIF
NA	TRBV5-1	NA	TRBJ1-1	TGCGCCAGCAGCTTGCTACAGGGTACCCCTTTGGGCACTGAAGCTTTCTTT	CASSLLQGTPLGTEAFF
NA	TRBV4-2	NA	TRBJ2-2	TGTGCCAGCAGCCAAGTAAAACAGGGTGGTACCGGGGAGCTGTTTTTT	CASSQVKQGGTGELFF
few	TRBV5-4	TRBD1	TRBJ1-6	TGTGCCAGCAGCTTGGTCCGTGGGACAGCTAATTCACCCCTCCACTTT	CASSLVRGTANSPLHF
NA	TRBV6-6	NA	TRBJ2-7	TGTGCCAGCAGTCACTCCCTAGACGGGAAGGCGAACTTC	CASSHSLDGKANF
NA	TRBV25-1	NA	TRBJ1-3	TGTGCCAGCAGTCCCCTCGATACAGGAAACACCATATATTTT	CASSPLDTGNTIYF
NA	TRBV27	NA	TRBJ1-1	TGTGCCACCTCCGCAGGGGTGGCGAACACTGAAGCTTTCTTT	CATSAGVANTEAFF
NA	TRBV11-1	NA	TRBJ1-2	TGTGCCAGCAGCTCAAGCAGGGAAATAAGCTATGGCTACACCTTC	CASSSSREISYGYTF
few	TRBV14	TRBD2	TRBJ2-3	TGTGCCAGCAGCCATCTGCGGGGGTCAGATACGCAGTATTTT	CASSHLRGSDTQYF
NA	TRBV14	NA	TRBJ2-3	TGTGCCAGCAGCCAATCTCAGGGTTGGGCAGATACGCAGTATTTT	CASSQSQGWADTQYF
NA	TRBV25-1	TRBD1	TRBJ2-1	TGTGCCAGCAGTGACCACCAGGGGGCGACGGATGAGCAGTTCTTC	CASSDHQGATDEQFF
NA	TRBV29-1	NA	TRBJ2-1	TGCAGCGTAGCAACAACAGGGAGCAATGAGCAGTTCTTC	CSVATTGSNEQFF
NA	TRBV6-1	TRBD2	TRBJ2-7	TGTGCCAGCAGTGAGTCCCTAGCGGCCTCCTACGAGCAGTACTTC	CASSESLAASYEQYF
once	TRBV5-1	TRBD2	TRBJ2-7	TGCGCCAGCAGCTTTAATGCGGGGGATTCCTACGAGCAGTACTTC	CASSFNAGDSYEQYF
NA	TRBV5-1	TRBD1	TRBJ2-4	TGCGCCAGCAGCTTGGCCGAGGACAGGAGAGACATTCAGTACTTC	CASSLAEDRRDIQYF
NA	TRBV9	NA	TRBJ1-6	TGTGCCAGCAGCCAGGACTCCCTGAGGTCACCCCTCCACTTT	CASSQDSLRSPLHF
few	TRBV4-1	NA	TRBJ1-1	TGCGCCAGCAGCCAAGGGCCTCTGAACACTGAAGCTTTCTTT	CASSQGPLNTEAFF
once	TRBV28	NA	TRBJ1-6	TGTGCCAGCAGTCCGCCCCAGGGGCTTGGGGCACCCCTCCACTTT	CASSPPQGLGAPLHF
NA	TRBV28	NA	TRBJ1-3	TGTGCCAGCAGCCTCACCCTTGCCCAGGGGAACTCTGGAAACACCATATATTTT	CASSLTLAQGNSGNTIYF
NA	TRBV30	TRBD1	TRBJ2-7	TGTGCCTGGATGACCGGGACAGGGGACTACGAGCAGTACTTC	CAWMTGTGDYEQYF
NA	TRBV5-6	NA	TRBJ1-4	TGTGCCGCCGGCGGGGTGGAGAGTGAAAAACTGTTTTTT	CAAGGVESEKLFF
NA	TRBV15	NA	TRBJ2-7	TGTGCCACCAGCAGTGACACCGGGACGGGGGCCTACGAGCAGTACTTC	CATSSDTGTGAYEQYF
few	TRBV2	NA	TRBJ2-3	TGTGCCAGCAGTGAGGGGCTACAACCAGATACGCAGTATTTT	CASSEGLQPDTQYF
few	TRBV11-2	TRBD2	TRBJ2-7	TGTGCCAGCAGCCCGGGGGGGGGAGGCGAGCAGTACTTC	CASSPGGGGEQYF
NA	TRBV27	TRBD2	TRBJ2-5	TGTGCCAGCAGTTATGGACTAGCGGGGGAAAACAGTTACTTC	CASSYGLAGENSYF
once	TRBV2	NA	TRBJ1-1	TGTGCCAGCACTGGGGGCTCCCCGCCGAACACTGAAGCTTTCTTT	CASTGGSPPNTEAFF
NA	TRBV6-5	NA	TRBJ2-6	TGTGCCAGCTGGGGCAGGGTATCTGGGGCCAACGTCCTGACTTTC	CASWGRVSGANVLTF
NA	TRBV4-1	TRBD2	TRBJ2-3	TGCGCCAGCAGCCAAGAAACTAGCGGCACAGATACGCAGTATTTT	CASSQETSGTDTQYF
NA	TRBV28	NA	TRBJ2-1	TGTGCCAGCAGTTTACAGGGTACGGAGCAGTTCTTC	CASSLQGTEQFF
NA	TRBV6-6	TRBD1	TRBJ1-6	TGTGCCAGCAGTCCCCGGGACAGGGGAGATAATTCACCCCTCCACTTT	CASSPRDRGDNSPLHF
NA	TRBV5-4	TRBD1	TRBJ2-3	TGTGCCAGCAACCCGTATGGACAGGGGGCCACAGATACGCAGTATTTT	CASNPYGQGATDTQYF
NA	TRBV19	NA	TRBJ1-2	TGTGCCAGTAGTATAACAGGGACGAATGGCTACACCTTC	CASSITGTNGYTF
NA	TRBV10-2	NA	TRBJ1-2	TGCGCCAGCAACCCGTGGACAGTATATGGCTACACCTTC	CASNPWTVYGYTF
NA	TRBV5-1	TRBD2	TRBJ2-1	TGCGCCAGCAGCCGTAATAGCGGGGGGGCCAATGAGCAGTTCTTC	CASSRNSGGANEQFF
NA	TRBV7-9	NA	TRBJ2-7	TGTGCCAGCAGCTTGGGGCAGACTTCCTACGAGCAGTACTTC	CASSLGQTSYEQYF
NA	TRBV4-3	TRBD2	TRBJ2-5	TGCGCCAGCAGCCACGAGGGGACTAGCGGAAATCAAGAGACCCAGTACTTC	CASSHEGTSGNQETQYF
NA	TRBV4-3	TRBD1	TRBJ2-2	TGCGCCAGCAGCCGCCCCTCCCGGTCAGGGGGCGCAGCCGGGGAGCTGTTTTTT	CASSRPSRSGGAAGELFF
once	TRBV5-1	NA	TRBJ2-7	TGCGCCAGCAGCTACCGGGACACCAGAGACTACGAGCAGTACTTC	CASSYRDTRDYEQYF
once	TRBV6-5	TRBD2	TRBJ2-5	TGTGCCAGCAGTTACTCATCCCGGGGGGGCCGGGAGACCCAGTACTTC	CASSYSSRGGRETQYF
NA	TRBV2	NA	TRBJ1-5	TGTGCCAGCAGTGACCCCAGGCTTAGCAATCAGCCCCAGCATTTT	CASSDPRLSNQPQHF
NA	TRBV9	TRBD2	TRBJ2-1	TGTGCCAGCAGCGCGGGGACTAGCGGGAACAATGAGCAGTTCTTC	CASSAGTSGNNEQFF
NA	TRBV19	TRBD1	TRBJ1-2	TGTGCCAGTAGTGTAGGATCAGAGACAGGGGTCGATGGCTACACCTTC	CASSVGSETGVDGYTF
NA	TRBV20-1	NA	TRBJ1-1	TGCAGTGCTGAGGGGGTGGGGCGAGCTTTCTTT	CSAEGVGRAFF